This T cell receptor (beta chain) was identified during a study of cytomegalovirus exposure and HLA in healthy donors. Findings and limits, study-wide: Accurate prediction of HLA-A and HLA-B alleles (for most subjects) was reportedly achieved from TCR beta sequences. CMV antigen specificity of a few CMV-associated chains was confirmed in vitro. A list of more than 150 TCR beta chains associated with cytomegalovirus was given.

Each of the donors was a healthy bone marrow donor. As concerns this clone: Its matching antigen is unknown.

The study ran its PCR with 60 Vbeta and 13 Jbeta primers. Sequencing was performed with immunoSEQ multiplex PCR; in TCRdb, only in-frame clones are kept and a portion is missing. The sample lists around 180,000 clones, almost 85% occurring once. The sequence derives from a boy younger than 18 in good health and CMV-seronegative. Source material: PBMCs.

CDR3 sequence (DNA): TGTGCCTGGAGTAAGACAGGGTGGCTCCCTGGGGAGCAGTACTTC. Its translation is CAWSKTGWLPGEQYF. This chain connects TRBV30 to TRBJ2-7, with 7 bases identical to TRBD1. The V gene end was trimmed by 2 bases and the J gene end by 7 bases; junction bases not matched to a gene: 14. Germline CDR1 GTSNPN, CDR2 SVGIG (reference sequence). CDR3 length: 15 residues.